These 17 T cell receptor beta chains were sequenced from one sample in a study of regulatory T cells in long-lasting Graves disease. Time point indicated: newly diagnosed GD, antithyroid drugs for less than 3 months. PBMC RNA served as the TCR library source. iRepertoire HTBI primers and Arm-PCR of CDR3 regions built TCR beta libraries. TCRdb reanalysed the multiplex PCR reads using MiXCR and keeps one entry per CDR3 protein. The data contain hundreds of thousands of distinct CDR3 sequences, around an eighth of them singletons. The same specimen was also included in a second study, on T cells in Graves' hyperthyroidism and ophthalmopathy.

The specimen comprised peripheral blood mononuclear cells (PBMCs), sampled at new diagnosis, from a patient treated with antithyroid drugs. The receptors were sampled from a man under 40 with Graves disease.

This clonotype was recorded at least ten times. A read error may produce the germline difference seen at one junction end. This chain connects TRBV12-3 or TRBV12-4 to TRBJ2-1, with a tentative D call TRBD1 (5 bases). The CDR3 runs 12 residues. The CDR3: CASAPGWVPPVF. CDR3 DNA: TGTGCCAGCGCCCCAGGGTGGGTCCCCCCTGTCTTC.

This clonotype was detected ten times or more. The J gene is TRBJ1-1, the V gene TRBV30; no clear D gene. The CDR3 totals 13 residues. V shed 3 bases and J shed 3 bases, with 11 bases lying between them. CDR1 and CDR2 (germline): GTSNPN, SVGIG (reference sequence). CDR3 region: CAWSAGKYTEAFF. The CDR3 nucleotides are TGTGCCTGGAGCGCCGGGAAATACACTGAAGCTTTCTTT.

This clonotype has a count of ten or more. The chain uses TRBV27 and TRBJ2-7; D perhaps matches TRBD1 (6 bases). Trimming stripped 7 bases from V and 0 bases from J, with 13 bases between. The CDR3 is 14 residues long. Germline lookup yields CDR1 MNHEY and CDR2 SMNVEV (reference sequence). CDR3 protein: CASNPIGGSYEQYF. The DNA for the CDR3 is TGTGCCAGCAACCCTATAGGGGGCTCCTACGAGCAGTACTTC.

The chain couples TRBV20-1 to TRBJ2-5; D is ambiguous. V was cut by 5 bases and J by 2 bases, with 9 bases left in between. The germline CDR1 and CDR2 sequences are DFQATT and SNEGSKA (reference sequence). The CDR3 extends over 12 amino acids. The CDR3 loop is CSAPATQETQYF. In DNA, the CDR3 is TGCAGTGCTCCCGCGACTCAAGAGACCCAGTACTTC.

This clonotype has more than one count but fewer than ten. The V and J genes are TRBV15 and TRBJ1-2; 10 positions match TRBD1. In germline, CDR1 is LNHNV, CDR2 YYDKDF (reference sequence). The length of the CDR3 is 15 residues. With 3 bases clipped from V and 4 bases from J, the junction kept 5 bases outside the gene matches. DNA for the CDR3: TGTGCCACCAGCAGCCGGGACAGGGGAAGCTATGGCTACACCTTC. Protein: CATSSRDRGSYGYTF. Full variable domain (outside the CDR3, taken from reference TRBV15 and TRBJ1-2): DAMVIQNPRYQVTQFGKPVTLSCSQTLNHNVMYWYQQKSSQAPKLLFHYYDKDFNNEADTPDNFQSRRPNTSFCFLDIRSPGLGDTAMYLCATSSRDRGSYGYTFGSGTRLTVV.

In its sample, this clonotype was seen many times. V gene TRBV12-3 or TRBV12-4 combines with J gene TRBJ2-7; perhaps TRBD2 as D (6 bases). This CDR3 has 14 amino acids. The germline V and J ends were trimmed by 3 bases and 9 bases, with 18 bases remaining between them. The chain's CDR3 is CASSLGRGGWWQYF. CDR3 DNA sequence: TGTGCCAGCAGTTTGGGACGGGGAGGTTGGTGGCAGTACTTC.

This clonotype was seen only a few times. The rearrangement joins TRBV2 to TRBJ1-2; tentatively, D is TRBD1 (5 bases). The germline gives CDR1 SNHLY, CDR2 FYNNEI. The V and J ends lost 4 bases and 4 bases respectively, with 10 bases between them. This CDR3 is 13 amino acids long. This chain's CDR3 is CASSGGDLYGYTF. Here the CDR3 DNA reads TGTGCCAGCAGTGGGGGGGACCTCTATGGCTACACCTTC.

This clonotype was observed many times. The gene calls are TRBV7-3 and TRBJ1-1; D may be TRBD1 (5 bases). From germline, CDR1 is SGHTA and CDR2 FQGTGA. Trimming left V 4 bases short and J 5 bases short, with 17 bases between. This CDR3 has 15 residues. In DNA, the CDR3 is TGTGCCAGCAGCTCACCTCGGGGCGCGGTTACTGAAGCTTTCTTT. It translates to CASSSPRGAVTEAFF.

The chain has TRBV3-1 and TRBJ2-2, with D perhaps given as TRBD1 or TRBD2 (6 bases each). Per the germline V gene, CDR1 is LGHDT and CDR2 is YNNKEL (reference sequence). V lost 9 bases, J lost 7 bases, and 21 bases lay in between. The CDR3 covers 15 residues. CDR3 in DNA: TGTGCCAGTCGCGAACAGGGAGGTCGAGGCGGGGAGCTGTTTTTT. It codes for CASREQGGRGGELFF.

The chain has TRBV30 and TRBJ1-1; D unresolved. The germline gives CDR1 GTSNPN, CDR2 SVGIG (reference sequence). The CDR3 contains 12 residues. The V and J ends lost 2 bases and 0 bases respectively, with 4 bases between them. Here the CDR3 DNA reads TGTGCCTGGAGTTTGGTGAACACTGAAGCTTTCTTT. This sequence encodes CAWSLVNTEAFF.

In its sample, this clonotype was seen a few times. This sequence joins TRBV5-6 and TRBJ2-1; possibly TRBD1 for D (6 bases). This CDR3 contains 19 residues. Trimming removed 0 bases from V and 5 bases from J, with 24 bases in between. The V gene's germline CDR1 is SGHDT and CDR2 YYEEEE. The CDR3 nucleotides are TGTGCCAGCAGCTTGGCCCTGAGATTGGGGGCTAGTGGGGACAATGAGCAGTTCTTC. It encodes CASSLALRLGASGDNEQFF. Complete variable domain (other parts from reference TRBV5-6 and TRBJ2-1): DAGVTQSPTHLIKTRGQQVTLRCSPKSGHDTVSWYQQALGQGPQFIFQYYEEEERQRGNFPDRFSGHQFPNYSSELNVNALLLGDSALYLCASSLALRLGASGDNEQFFGPGTRLTVL.

This clonotype came up many times. The chain employs TRBV27 and TRBJ1-1; 7 nucleotides match TRBD1. V gave up 6 bases and J gave up 5 bases; unmatched junction bases: 6. The germline V gene encodes CDR1 MNHEY and CDR2 SMNVEV (reference sequence). This CDR3 region has 13 residues. In DNA, the CDR3 is TGTGCCAGCAGGATAGCCAGGGGGACTGAAGCTTTCTTT. This encodes CASRIARGTEAFF.

With respect to this clonotype: A much larger clone lies one base from this, so it may be a read error. The CDR3 does not end in the conserved phenylalanine or tryptophan, so this is likely a read error. V and J are TRBV27 and TRBJ2-3; 8 positions match TRBD2. The ends lost 5 bases at V and 2 bases at J; junction bases unmatched: 12. The length of the CDR3 is 17 residues. Germline loops: CDR1 MNHEY, CDR2 SMNVEV (reference sequence). The CDR3 sequence: CASSPTPSLADTDTQYL. CDR3 sequence (DNA): TGTGCCAGCAGTCCCACCCCCTCACTAGCGGACACAGATACGCAGTATCTT.

At least ten counts were recorded for this clonotype. This chain links TRBV11-2 with TRBJ2-5, with TRBD2 matching 9 bases. V shed 5 bases and J 4 bases; nucleotides not matched to a gene: 17. The CDR3 contains 18 residues. The V gene's germline CDR1 is SGHAT and CDR2 FQNNGV. The CDR3 nucleotides are TGTGCCAGCAGCCTGCTGGTGCTCGCGGGAGGGGTGATAGAGACCCAGTACTTC. It codes for CASSLLVLAGGVIETQYF.

This clonotype was picked up many times. CDR3 sequence (DNA): TGTGCCAGCAGCCAAGATATAAGGGGGTTTGAGCAGTTCTTC. It yields the protein CASSQDIRGFEQFF. V gene TRBV9 combines with J gene TRBJ2-1; maybe TRBD1 (6 bases). Per the germline V gene, CDR1 is SGDLS and CDR2 is YYNGEE. V dropped 4 bases and J dropped 9 bases, with 17 bases sitting between them. CDR3 length equals 14 residues.

This clonotype was picked up a small number of times. CDR3: CSATRQGSNSPLHF. DNA for the CDR3: TGCAGTGCTACCCGACAGGGGTCAAATTCACCCCTCCACTTT. The chain employs TRBV20-1 and TRBJ1-6, with TRBD1 matching over 8 bases. The CDR3 runs 14 residues. The trim removed 4 bases at V and 7 bases at J, leaving 6 bases unmatched. In germline, CDR1 is DFQATT, CDR2 SNEGSKA (reference sequence).

This clonotype was counted ten times or more. J is TRBJ2-3 and V is TRBV20-1; 9 nucleotides agree with TRBD2. The CDR3 has 14 residues. Trimming cost V 6 bases and J 4 bases; bases outside gene matches: 8. Germline V CDR1 and CDR2: DFQATT, SNEGSKA (reference sequence). The CDR3 sequence is CSAPGLAISDTQYF. CDR3 DNA sequence: TGCAGTGCGCCGGGACTAGCCATCTCAGATACGCAGTATTTT.